A single sample gave rise to the 31 T cell receptor beta chains below, sequenced in a study of blood T cell repertoires in COVID-19. Measured with immunoSEQ multiplex PCR; TCRdb has only the in-frame clones, and not every one. The data contain approximately 300,000 clones, about 92% of them singletons. Specimen: PBMCs or T cells enriched from blood (not recorded which). The receptors originated from a woman aged 25 to 39 who had recovered from COVID-19.

V gene TRBV7-2 combines with J gene TRBJ1-5; no reliable D call. V was pared by 5 bases and J by 4 bases, with 9 bases between. Germline loops: CDR1 SGHTA, CDR2 FQGNSA. The length of the CDR3 is 13 residues. This CDR3 reads CASSVGENQPQHF. In DNA, the CDR3 is TGTGCCAGCAGCGTCGGGGAGAATCAGCCCCAGCATTTT.

The chain links TRBV7-2 to TRBJ2-7; 7 bases map to TRBD1. The CDR3 runs to 14 residues. CDR1 is SGHTA and CDR2 is FQGNSA in the germline V gene. V was clipped by 5 bases and J by 2 bases; unmatched bases: 6. As DNA, the CDR3 is TGTGCCAGCAGCCACCGACAGGGAGCCTACGAGCAGTACTTC. Its protein product is CASSHRQGAYEQYF. Full variable domain (missing parts from reference TRBV7-2 and TRBJ2-7): GAGVSQSPSNKVTEKGKDVELRCDPISGHTALYWYRQSLGQGLEFLIYFQGNSAPDKSGLPSDRFSAERTGGSVSTLTIQRTQQEDSAVYLCASSHRQGAYEQYFGPGTRLTVT.

Details on this clone: This specimen includes other DNA sequences encoding the same CDR3. The genes are TRBV27 and TRBJ2-3; maybe TRBD1 (7 bases). V lost 2 bases and J 5 bases, leaving 8 bases between the germline ends. CDR3 length: 13 amino acids. Germline CDR1 and CDR2: MNHEY and SMNVEV (reference sequence). CDR3 sequence: CASSLQGGDTQYF. The CDR3 DNA sequence: TGTGCCAGCAGTTTACAGGGGGGAGATACGCAGTATTTT.

V is TRBV11-2 and J is TRBJ2-2; 10 nucleotides align to TRBD1. The germline CDR1 and CDR2 sequences are SGHAT and FQNNGV. This CDR3 contains 16 residues. After removal of 4 bases from V and 7 bases from J, the junction contained 9 bases not matched to a gene. The CDR3 DNA reads as TGTGCCAGCAGCTCGACGGGACAGGGGATCGGCGGGGAGCTGTTTTTT. This codes for CASSSTGQGIGGELFF.

The chain is built from TRBV6-5 and TRBJ2-3, with 9 bases that match TRBD1. Unmatched junction bases numbered 5, after V lost 5 bases and J lost 2 bases. Germline V lookup: CDR1 MNHEY, CDR2 SVGAGI. CDR3 length equals 15 residues. The CDR3 is CASSRGTGFTDTQYF. The DNA for the CDR3 is TGTGCCAGCAGTAGGGGGACAGGGTTCACAGATACGCAGTATTTT.

This clone was found a few times. The chain couples TRBV9 to TRBJ2-7; 7 bases map to TRBD2. This CDR3 has 12 residues. Looked up from germline, CDR1 is SGDLS and CDR2 is YYNGEE. V lost 7 bases, J lost 3 bases, and 4 bases stayed unmatched. CDR3 residues: CASGGTNYEQYF. CDR3 sequence (DNA): TGTGCCAGCGGAGGGACTAACTACGAGCAGTACTTC.

V is TRBV5-8 and J is TRBJ1-2; tentatively, D is TRBD1 (6 bases). Germline CDR1 reads SGHTS; CDR2 reads YDEGEE. The CDR3 totals 16 residues. Trimming left V 0 bases short and J 1 base short, with 13 bases between. CDR3 nucleotides: TGTGCCAGCAGCTTGGCCCTGACAGGAAATAACTATGGCTACACCTTC. This sequence encodes CASSLALTGNNYGYTF.

This clone occurred once. CDR3 sequence: CASSPRSGGANNEQFF. CDR3 nucleotide sequence: TGTGCCAGCAGCCCTCGAAGCGGGGGGGCCAACAATGAGCAGTTCTTC. The rearrangement joins TRBV9 to TRBJ2-1, with 10 bases that match TRBD2. V trimming: 4 bases; J trimming: 5 bases; junction bases outside the gene matches: 9. The CDR3 runs 16 residues. CDR1 and CDR2 (germline): SGDLS, YYNGEE.

V usage is TRBV4-1 and J usage is TRBJ2-5, with 11 bases lining up with TRBD2. V was clipped by 0 bases and J by 3 bases; unmatched bases: 9. In germline, CDR1 is MGHRA, CDR2 YSYEKL. This CDR3 contains 18 residues. The CDR3 is CASSQDRLAGGLEETQYF. The CDR3 DNA reads TGCGCCAGCAGCCAAGATCGGCTAGCGGGGGGACTGGAAGAGACCCAGTACTTC.

The chain combines TRBV7-2 with TRBJ2-7; the D gene is possibly TRBD2 (6 bases). V lost 1 base and J lost 0, with 16 bases in between. This CDR3 has 17 residues. CDR1 SGHTA and CDR2 FQGNSA come from the germline V gene. CDR3 sequence: CASSLVNLAWSSYEQYF. The CDR3 coding sequence is TGTGCCAGCAGCTTAGTCAATCTAGCGTGGAGCTCCTACGAGCAGTACTTC.

This clone has just one count. The chain joins TRBV11-2 to TRBJ1-2, with D hard to call. The ends were cut back, 5 bases at V and 6 bases at J, with 10 bases in the middle. CDR3 size: 12 residues. The germline V gene has CDR1 SGHAT and CDR2 FQNNGV. The CDR3 sequence: CASSEGGNGYTF. CDR3 nucleotides: TGTGCCAGCAGCGAGGGAGGCAATGGCTACACCTTC.

The V gene is TRBV2, the J gene TRBJ2-5, with D maybe TRBD1 (5 bases). From germline, CDR1 is SNHLY and CDR2 FYNNEI. Trimming took 6 bases from V and 7 from J, leaving 27 bases between them. This CDR3 spans 17 amino acids. CDR3 DNA sequence: TGTGCCAGCAGGGGCCTGCTTACTAATCAGGGTTTTGGGACCCAGTACTTC. Residues: CASRGLLTNQGFGTQYF.

CDR3 nucleotides: TGTGCCACCAGCAGACGACTAGCGGGAGCCATGGATACGCAGTATTTT. Translation: CATSRRLAGAMDTQYF. This chain uses TRBV15 with TRBJ2-3, with 12 bases fitting TRBD2. Germline CDR1 is LNHNV and CDR2 is YYDKDF (reference sequence). The CDR3 length is 16 residues. The V segment lost 2 bases and the J segment 6 bases; nucleotides outside the gene matches: 6.

The V and J genes are TRBV5-6 and TRBJ2-7, with D possibly TRBD1 on 5 matching bases. The CDR3 covers 15 residues. Trimming pared 0 bases from V and 7 bases from J, leaving 17 bases between. Germline V gives CDR1 SGHDT, CDR2 YYEEEE. The DNA for the CDR3 is TGTGCCAGCAGCTTGGGAATGGGGCGGCGCGAGGAGCAGTACTTC. Translating it yields CASSLGMGRREEQYF.

V and J are TRBV10-3 and TRBJ1-2, with TRBD1 identical over 8 bases. CDR3 size: 15 residues. The germline V gene has CDR1 ENHRY and CDR2 SYGVKD. J was trimmed by 6 bases and V by 0 bases; bases with no gene match: 6. CDR3 amino acids: CAISESRDRFHGYTF. The CDR3 DNA follows: TGTGCCATCAGTGAGTCAAGGGACAGGTTCCATGGCTACACCTTC.

This chain connects TRBV28 to TRBJ2-1, with a possible D match to TRBD1 (5 bases). This CDR3 contains 16 residues. Germline V lookup: CDR1 MDHEN, CDR2 SYDVKM. Trimming took 5 bases from V and 0 from J, leaving 14 bases between them. CDR3 bases: TGTGCCAGCAGTGGAGCCCAGGGAAGCTCCTACAATGAGCAGTTCTTC. Translated, it gives CASSGAQGSSYNEQFF.

The J gene is TRBJ1-6, the V gene TRBV5-6, with 9 bases identical to TRBD1. The V gene end was trimmed by 0 bases and the J gene end by 7 bases; junction bases not matched to a gene: 2. There are 15 residues in the CDR3. Germline CDR1 reads SGHDT; CDR2 reads YYEEEE. CDR3 amino acids: CASSLEGTGNSPLHF. Written as DNA, the CDR3 is TGTGCCAGCAGCTTGGAAGGGACAGGGAATTCACCCCTCCACTTT.

The J gene is TRBJ2-7, the V gene TRBV7-2; 14 nucleotides match TRBD2. The germline gives CDR1 SGHTA, CDR2 FQGNSA. The junction had 7 bases not matched to a gene; V was cut back by 5 bases and J by 7 bases. The CDR3 covers 15 residues. CDR3 sequence reads: CASSLGTSGSGEQYF. The CDR3 bases are TGTGCCAGCAGCCTCGGGACTAGCGGGAGTGGGGAGCAGTACTTC.

The chain uses TRBV5-1 and TRBJ1-1; no clear D gene. Trimming removed 0 bases at V and 4 bases at J, with 19 bases between. From germline, CDR1 is SGHRS and CDR2 YFSETQ. The CDR3 consists of 17 residues. The CDR3 loop is CASSLGWRSLGGTEAFF. For the CDR3, the DNA is TGCGCCAGCAGCTTGGGATGGCGGTCCCTCGGTGGCACTGAAGCTTTCTTT.

The V call is TRBV18, the J call TRBJ2-5; 12 nucleotides line up with TRBD2. The CDR3 has 16 amino acids. J gave up 5 bases and V 5 bases, and 9 bases lay outside the gene matches. Germline loops: CDR1 KGHSH, CDR2 LQKENI. The CDR3 loop is CASSSRLAGVGETQYF. DNA for the CDR3: TGTGCCAGCTCATCACGACTAGCGGGGGTTGGCGAGACCCAGTACTTC. Full variable domain (outside the CDR3, taken from reference TRBV18 and TRBJ2-5): NAGVMQNPRHLVRRRGQEARLRCSPMKGHSHVYWYRQLPEEGLKFMVYLQKENIIDESGMPKERFSAEFPKEGPSILRIQQVVRGDSAAYFCASSSRLAGVGETQYFGPGTRLLVL.

This clone came up once. The chain combines TRBV20-1 with TRBJ2-1, with 9 bases lining up with TRBD2. The V gene's germline CDR1 is DFQATT and CDR2 SNEGSKA (reference sequence). The CDR3 runs to 14 residues. Trimming removed 3 bases from V and 5 bases from J; junction bases left unmatched: 5. The CDR3 loop reads CSASRTSVNNEQFF. The DNA for the CDR3 is TGCAGTGCTAGTAGGACTAGCGTAAACAATGAGCAGTTCTTC.

The chain uses TRBV28 and TRBJ2-3; 9 nucleotides line up with TRBD1. Trimming at V came to 2 bases and at J to 3 bases, leaving 12 bases not matched to a gene. The CDR3 runs 18 residues. From germline, CDR1 is MDHEN and CDR2 SYDVKM. The CDR3 here is CASSLAASGTGSTDTQYF. CDR3 sequence (DNA): TGTGCCAGCAGTTTAGCGGCGTCTGGGACAGGGTCGACAGATACGCAGTATTTT.

The chain is built from TRBV5-1 and TRBJ2-1; TRBD2 matches 12 bases. The CDR3 has 16 amino acids. Germline CDR1 is SGHRS and CDR2 is YFSETQ. J gave up 8 bases and V 0 bases, and 6 bases lay outside the gene matches. This chain's CDR3 is CASSLEPTSGSDEQFF. CDR3 in DNA: TGCGCCAGCAGCTTGGAACCGACTAGCGGGAGCGATGAGCAGTTCTTC.

This chain uses TRBV21-1 with TRBJ1-2; the DNA was not used to check the table's D call, TRBD1. TRBV21-1 is given as a pseudogene. This CDR3 contains 15 residues. CDR3 amino acids: CASSKPGTPSYGYTF. CDR3 in DNA: TGTGCCAGCAGCAAACCGGGGACACCTTCGTATGGCTACACCTTC.

The chain combines TRBV13 with TRBJ1-2; 7 bases are shared with TRBD1. The ends lost 5 bases at V and 8 bases at J; junction bases unmatched: 8. The germline gives CDR1 PRHDT, CDR2 FYEKMQ (reference sequence). There are 13 residues in the CDR3. Written as DNA, the CDR3 is TGTGCCAGCAGCGGAGAGGGGGCGCGGGGCTACACCTTC. Its protein product is CASSGEGARGYTF.

The chain joins TRBV3-1 (or the pseudogene TRBV3-2) to TRBJ1-3, with unresolved D. There are 14 residues in the CDR3. V lost 7 bases and J lost 0, with 10 bases in between. Germline V gene data show CDR1 as LGHDT and CDR2 as YNNKEL (reference sequence). The CDR3 DNA is TGTGCCAGCACCAGCGCTAACTCTGGAAACACCATATATTTT. Protein: CASTSANSGNTIYF.

V usage is TRBV2 and J usage is TRBJ2-1, with 12 bases identical to TRBD2. The germline gives CDR1 SNHLY, CDR2 FYNNEI. Unmatched junction bases numbered 5, after V lost 2 bases and J lost 9 bases. The CDR3 covers 15 residues. For the CDR3, the DNA is TGTGCCAGCAGTGAACTCCTAGCGGGGGGGTTTGAGCAGTTCTTC. The encoded protein is CASSELLAGGFEQFF.

This rearrangement joins TRBV7-3 to TRBJ2-2; D is undetermined. CDR1 and CDR2 (germline): SGHTA, FQGTGA. V was cut by 5 bases and J by 0 bases, with 16 bases left in between. This CDR3 is built from 17 residues. CDR3: CASSASISLSNTGELFF. CDR3 nucleotide sequence: TGTGCCAGCAGCGCTAGTATCAGTCTCTCGAACACCGGGGAGCTGTTTTTT. Full variable domain (rest looked up from reference TRBV7-3 and TRBJ2-2): GAGVSQTPSNKVTEKGKYVELRCDPISGHTALYWYRQSLGQGPEFLIYFQGTGAADDSGLPNDRFFAVRPEGSVSTLKIQRTERGDSAVYLCASSASISLSNTGELFFGEGSRLTVL.

This chain uses TRBV7-3 with TRBJ2-3, with D possibly TRBD1 on 5 matching bases. The CDR3 spans 16 residues. Trimming took 5 bases from V and 0 from J, leaving 15 bases between them. Looked up from germline, CDR1 is SGHTA and CDR2 is FQGTGA. The CDR3 DNA reads as TGTGCCAGCAGCCCGACCCGGACAAGTAGCACAGATACGCAGTATTTT. Its translation: CASSPTRTSSTDTQYF.

The chain employs TRBV6-5 and TRBJ1-2, with 9 positions matching TRBD1. The germline V gene encodes CDR1 MNHEY and CDR2 SVGAGI. With 7 bases clipped from V and 8 bases from J, the junction kept 8 bases outside the gene matches. This CDR3 spans 13 amino acids. The CDR3 spells CASMQQGARGYTF. In DNA form, the CDR3 reads TGTGCCAGCATGCAACAGGGGGCGCGGGGCTACACCTTC.

This rearrangement joins TRBV5-1 to TRBJ1-6; D is possibly TRBD1 (6 bases). Germline V gene lookup returns CDR1 SGHRS and CDR2 YFSETQ. V dropped 5 bases and J dropped 10 bases, with 16 bases sitting between them. The CDR3 has 14 amino acids. The CDR3 DNA reads TGCGCCAGCAGACAGAATCCAGGGGACTCACCCCTCCACTTT. Encoded protein: CASRQNPGDSPLHF.